This passage covers 13 T cell receptor beta chains from one sample sequenced in a study of cytomegalovirus exposure and HLA in healthy donors. PCR used 60 Vbeta primers and 13 Jbeta primers. Sequencing was performed with immunoSEQ multiplex PCR; in TCRdb, only in-frame clones are kept and a portion is missing. The sample holds over 150,000 clones, approximately 80% seen once. Sequences were obtained from PBMCs. These receptor sequences come from a woman in her thirties in good health and CMV-seronegative.

V and J are TRBV5-1 and TRBJ2-1; TRBD1 matches 9 bases. The ends lost 1 base at V and 5 bases at J; junction bases unmatched: 10. The CDR3 length is 17 residues. Germline values: CDR1 SGHRS, CDR2 YFSETQ. Here the CDR3 DNA reads TGCGCCAGCAGCTTGAGGGATTACAGGGGGCGCAACAATGAGCAGTTCTTC. Its protein is CASSLRDYRGRNNEQFF.

The V and J genes are TRBV6-5 and TRBJ2-2; D is perhaps TRBD1 (7 bases). Germline V gene sequence: CDR1 MNHEY, CDR2 SVGAGI. The CDR3 consists of 14 residues. The germline V and J ends were trimmed by 6 bases and 4 bases, with 12 bases remaining between them. The CDR3 DNA sequence: TGTGCCAGCAGCCCAGGGGGGTTCACCGGGGAGCTGTTTTTT. Its protein product is CASSPGGFTGELFF.

This clone has only a few counts. The V call is TRBV18, the J call TRBJ1-4, with unresolved D. Germline CDR1 reads KGHSH; CDR2 reads LQKENI. The CDR3 consists of 13 residues. With 4 bases removed from V and 5 bases from J, the gap between germline ends came to 8 bases. The CDR3 DNA sequence: TGTGCCAGCTCACTACTTGAAAATGAAAAACTGTTTTTT. It codes for CASSLLENEKLFF.

The chain recombines TRBV19 with TRBJ1-5, with a tentative D call TRBD1 (5 bases). V was trimmed by 1 base and J by 4 bases, leaving 14 bases between them. The CDR3 consists of 16 residues. Germline loops: CDR1 LNHDA, CDR2 SQIVND (reference sequence). The CDR3 sequence: CASSIGTGWANQPQHF. The CDR3 nucleotides are TGTGCCAGTAGTATAGGAACAGGATGGGCGAATCAGCCCCAGCATTTT.

The chain carries TRBV2 and TRBJ2-7; 9 nucleotides match TRBD1. The ends lost 3 bases at V and 5 bases at J; junction bases unmatched: 5. Germline loops: CDR1 SNHLY, CDR2 FYNNEI. The CDR3 runs to 14 residues. The CDR3 DNA follows: TGTGCCAGCAGTGAGCCCGGACAGGGGAACGAGCAGTACTTC. This encodes CASSEPGQGNEQYF. The whole variable domain, filled in from reference TRBV2 and TRBJ2-7, reads EPEVTQTPSHQVTQMGQEVILRCVPISNHLYFYWYRQILGQKVEFLVSFYNNEISEKSEIFDDQFSVERPDGSNFTLKIRSTKLEDSAMYFCASSEPGQGNEQYFGPGTRLTVT.

DNA for the CDR3: TGTGCCAGCAGCCGGACTAGCGGTAGCTCCTACGAGCAGTACTTC. Protein: CASSRTSGSSYEQYF. V is TRBV6-5 and J is TRBJ2-7, with TRBD2 identical over 10 bases. This CDR3 comprises 15 residues. Germline CDR1 reads MNHEY; CDR2 reads SVGAGI. V gave up 6 bases and J gave up 0 bases; unmatched junction bases: 5.

The chain joins TRBV6-5 to TRBJ2-3; the D gene is possibly TRBD1 (7 bases). The V end lost 4 bases, the J end lost 8 bases, and 10 bases lay between the germline ends. The CDR3 runs to 12 residues. Germline CDR1 and CDR2: MNHEY and SVGAGI. The CDR3: CASSSQGGTQYF. The CDR3 DNA sequence: TGTGCCAGCAGTTCCCAGGGGGGTACGCAGTATTTT.

The chain combines TRBV29-1 with TRBJ1-2; no clear D gene. Trimming removed 0 bases from V and 8 bases from J, with 16 bases in between. The CDR3 contains 14 residues. Germline values: CDR1 SQVTM, CDR2 ANQGSEA. CDR3 in DNA: TGCAGCGTTGAAGAGGACTTTCTCATTGGGGGCTACACCTTC. Translation gives CSVEEDFLIGGYTF.

The chain couples TRBV2 to TRBJ2-7, with 12 bases that match TRBD2. Germline-derived CDR1 and CDR2 are SNHLY and FYNNEI. There are 15 residues in the CDR3. V lost 6 bases and J lost 9; bases outside the gene matches: 12. CDR3 residues: CASRDTSGGHWGQYF. The CDR3 coding sequence is TGTGCCAGCAGAGACACTAGCGGGGGGCACTGGGGGCAGTACTTC.

The genes are TRBV19 and TRBJ2-5; 10 bases are a match to TRBD1. The CDR3 runs 14 residues. In germline, CDR1 is LNHDA, CDR2 SQIVND (reference sequence). The junction had 5 bases not matched to a gene; V was cut back by 6 bases and J by 4 bases. Here the CDR3 DNA reads TGTGCCAGTAGGACAGGGGGCGCATCAGAGACCCAGTACTTC. As protein: CASRTGGASETQYF.

This chain connects TRBV2 to TRBJ2-2, with D possibly matching TRBD2 (6 bases). V lost 2 bases, J lost 1 base, and 8 bases lay in between. This CDR3 comprises 15 residues. CDR1 is SNHLY, CDR2 FYNNEI, per germline. This chain's CDR3 is CASSENGGNTGELFF. The CDR3 nucleotides are TGTGCCAGCAGTGAAAACGGGGGGAACACCGGGGAGCTGTTTTTT.

This clone is a singleton in its sample. The rearrangement uses TRBV19 and TRBJ1-4; no reliable D call. Germline V gene data show CDR1 as LNHDA and CDR2 as SQIVND (reference sequence). V was shortened by 5 bases and J by 5 bases, with 12 bases between the two germline ends. The CDR3 is 14 amino acids. The CDR3 DNA is TGTGCCAGTAGTCTCCGGAGCAAAAATGAAAAACTGTTTTTT. It yields the protein CASSLRSKNEKLFF.

The sample holds one count of this clone. This chain connects TRBV28 to TRBJ2-7; 8 bases match TRBD1. After removal of 5 bases from V and 4 bases from J, the junction contained 4 bases not matched to a gene. The germline V gene encodes CDR1 MDHEN and CDR2 SYDVKM. This CDR3 comprises 13 residues. CDR3 DNA: TGTGCCAGCAGTACAGGGGGTAGGTACGAGCAGTACTTC. Amino acids: CASSTGGRYEQYF.